A selection of T cell receptor beta chains follows, all from one sample in a study of blood T cell repertoires in COVID-19. TCRdb's table, derived via immunoSEQ multiplex PCR, lists solely in-frame clones and lacks some. The sample includes around 300,000 clones, roughly 88% of them seen just once. Sequencing input: peripheral blood. These receptors were obtained from a woman aged 30 to 39 with COVID-19, enrolled during active disease. Both conserved end residues are part of each CDR3. The order of the fields is J gene, D gene, clone size, V gene, CDR3 DNA, CDR3 protein. A D gene is named only where the DNA matches it firmly. Clone size is not always given. Where it is, it says once, few, many or a class for expanded clones.

TRBJ2-3	TRBD2	NA	TRBV4-1	TGCGCCAGCAGCCAAGCTAGCGGGGGGGCCAGCACAGATACGCAGTATTTT	CASSQASGGASTDTQYF
TRBJ1-2	TRBD1	NA	TRBV25-1	TGTGCCAGCAGTGGTACACAGGGGGCGATTTATGGCTACACCTTC	CASSGTQGAIYGYTF
TRBJ2-7	NA	once	TRBV3-1/TRBV3-2	TGTGCCAGCAGCCAACTAGGGGGCGAGCAGTACTTC	CASSQLGGEQYF
TRBJ1-2	TRBD1	NA	TRBV30	TGTGCCTGGGGGGCCAGGGGGCCTTATGGCTACACCTTC	CAWGARGPYGYTF
TRBJ2-6	NA	NA	TRBV30	TGTGCCTGGAGGACCGGGGTTGTCGGGGCCAACGTCCTGACTTTC	CAWRTGVVGANVLTF
TRBJ2-4	TRBD2	NA	TRBV20-1	TGCAGTGCTAGTGGACTAGCGGGGGGCATTCTAGCCAAAAACATTCAGTACTTC	CSASGLAGGILAKNIQYF
TRBJ1-1	TRBD1	NA	TRBV5-6	TGTGCCAGCAGGAGCAGACAGGGCGGCACTGAAGCTTTCTTT	CASRSRQGGTEAFF
TRBJ2-5	TRBD1	NA	TRBV24-1	TGTGCCACCAGTGATCTGCCCCTACAGGGGATTGAAGAGACCCAGTACTTC	CATSDLPLQGIEETQYF
TRBJ2-7	TRBD1	NA	TRBV4-1	TGCGCCAGCAGCCAGACGACAGGGGCCCACGAGCAGTACTTC	CASSQTTGAHEQYF
TRBJ1-2	NA	NA	TRBV5-1	TGCGCCAGCAGCCCTGGACGGGGTTATAGCTACACCTTC	CASSPGRGYSYTF
TRBJ2-1	TRBD1	once	TRBV19	TGTGCCAGTAGTAGACTACTCCGGGACAGGGGTGTAAATTTCTACAATGAGCAGTTCTTC	CASSRLLRDRGVNFYNEQFF
TRBJ1-4	TRBD1	NA	TRBV7-9	TGTGCCAGCAGCTCCAAACAGGGGGTTTCTGAAAAACTGTTTTTT	CASSSKQGVSEKLFF
TRBJ2-1	TRBD1	NA	TRBV2	TGTGCCAGCAGTGAGGGACAGGGGGACTATGAGCAGTTCTTC	CASSEGQGDYEQFF
TRBJ1-6	NA	NA	TRBV6-1	TGTGCCAGCAGTGAAAGATCAGGGCTCACCCTCCACTTT	CASSERSGLTLHF
TRBJ2-4	TRBD1	NA	TRBV2	TGTGCCAGCAGCGAGACAGGGGCGGCCAAAAACATTCAGTACTTC	CASSETGAAKNIQYF
TRBJ1-1	NA	NA	TRBV7-9	TGTGCCAGCAGGTCCGGGACACATTTTGAAGCTTTCTTT	CASRSGTHFEAFF
TRBJ2-3	NA	NA	TRBV18	TGTGCCAGCTCCTCCAGGGGATATACGCAGTATTTT	CASSSRGYTQYF
TRBJ1-1	NA	NA	TRBV10-1	TGCGCCAGCAGTGATCAGGGGTTCACTGAAGCTTTCTTT	CASSDQGFTEAFF
TRBJ2-2	TRBD1	NA	TRBV29-1	TGCAGCGGGACAGGGACGAACACCGGGGAGCTGTTTTTT	CSGTGTNTGELFF
TRBJ1-1	TRBD1	NA	TRBV7-3	TGTGCCAGCAGCCCCACAGGGGGGGTCACTGAAGCTTTCTTT	CASSPTGGVTEAFF
TRBJ2-3	NA	NA	TRBV11-2	TGTGCCAGCAGCACCAGGAAGACTACCACAGATACGCAGTATTTT	CASSTRKTTTDTQYF
TRBJ1-3	NA	NA	TRBV28	TGTGCCAGCAACTGGGGGCAGCCCTACCTTGGAAACACCATATATTTT	CASNWGQPYLGNTIYF
TRBJ1-1	NA	NA	TRBV5-5	TGTGCCAGCAGCTTGGACAGGGTTACTGAAGCTTTCTTT	CASSLDRVTEAFF
TRBJ2-5	TRBD2	NA	TRBV28	TGTGCCAGCAGTTTGCTTCGGGGGGGGCTTATCGAGACCCAGTACTTC	CASSLLRGGLIETQYF
TRBJ1-4	TRBD1	NA	TRBV5-1	TGCGCCAGCAGCTTGGCTGAGGGGACAGGGGGAGATGAAAAACTGTTTTTT	CASSLAEGTGGDEKLFF
TRBJ1-1	NA	NA	TRBV28	TGTGCCAGCAGTTTTTATACAGAGAACACTGAAGCTTTCTTT	CASSFYTENTEAFF
TRBJ2-3	TRBD2	NA	TRBV10-3	TGTGCCATCAGTGCCCAACTAGCGGGGGGCACAGATACGCAGTATTTT	CAISAQLAGGTDTQYF
TRBJ2-3	NA	NA	TRBV6-2/TRBV6-3	TGTGCCAGCAGTCAAAGCACAGATACGCAGTATTTT	CASSQSTDTQYF
TRBJ1-6	TRBD1	NA	TRBV4-1	TGCGCCAGCAGCCACCCGGGACAGGGAGCATCACCCCTCCACTTT	CASSHPGQGASPLHF
TRBJ1-4	NA	NA	TRBV7-8	TGTGCCAGCAGCTTGCAGGGGAACCCGAGTAATGAAAAACTGTTTTTT	CASSLQGNPSNEKLFF
TRBJ1-1	TRBD1	NA	TRBV7-9	TGTGCCAGCAGCTCAGGGACAGTTTCGAACACTGAAGCTTTCTTT	CASSSGTVSNTEAFF
TRBJ1-2	NA	NA	TRBV5-1	TGCGCCAGCAGCTGGGGGCGGGCAGGGGAAGGCTACACCTTC	CASSWGRAGEGYTF
TRBJ1-2	NA	once	TRBV6-5	TGTGCCAGCAGTTACGCAGGGAACTATGGCTACACCTTC	CASSYAGNYGYTF
TRBJ1-6	NA	NA	TRBV2	TGTGCCAGCAGCCCGCCGGGACCCCTCCACTTT	CASSPPGPLHF
TRBJ2-5	NA	NA	TRBV12-3/TRBV12-4	TGTGCCAGCGCCTTGGGGGGAGAAGAGACCCAGTACTTC	CASALGGEETQYF
TRBJ2-3	NA	NA	TRBV19	TGTGCCAGTAGTATTCGTCTGGAGGGAGATACGCAGTATTTT	CASSIRLEGDTQYF
TRBJ2-1	NA	NA	TRBV9	TGTGCCAGCAGCGACTTTAGCGGTAGCTCCTACAATGAGCAGTTCTTC	CASSDFSGSSYNEQFF
TRBJ2-3	NA	NA	TRBV11-2	TGTGCCAGCAGCTTAGACAGGGGTAGCACAGATACGCAGTATTTT	CASSLDRGSTDTQYF
TRBJ2-2	NA	NA	TRBV7-8	TGTGCCAGCAGCTTCCGGGATGCAAACACCGGGGAGCTGTTTTTT	CASSFRDANTGELFF
TRBJ1-3	NA	NA	TRBV11-1	TGTGCCAGCAGCTTAAGGAGAACTGGAAACACCATATATTTT	CASSLRRTGNTIYF
TRBJ2-7	NA	NA	TRBV27	TGTGCCAGCAAGGAGGGGAGCTCCTACGAGCAGTACTTC	CASKEGSSYEQYF
TRBJ1-6	NA	NA	TRBV7-2	TGTGCCAGCAGCTTATCACAGGGCATTTTTTCACCCCTCCACTTT	CASSLSQGIFSPLHF
TRBJ1-5	NA	NA	TRBV12-3/TRBV12-4	TGTGCCAGCACCTCAGGGTACCAGCCCCAGCATTTT	CASTSGYQPQHF
TRBJ2-2	NA	NA	TRBV4-2	TGTGCCAGCAGCCAAGACAGGGGCTCCACCGGGGAGCTGTTTTTT	CASSQDRGSTGELFF
TRBJ1-1	NA	once	TRBV10-2	TGCGCCAGCAGTGACGGGTTGAACACTGAAGCTTTCTTT	CASSDGLNTEAFF
TRBJ2-7	NA	NA	TRBV2	TGTGCCAGCAGTCTACAGGGCTACGAGCAGTACTTC	CASSLQGYEQYF
TRBJ1-4	NA	NA	TRBV30	TGTGCCTGGAGTCCCGGGGGGCCAACTAATGAAAAACTGTTTTTT	CAWSPGGPTNEKLFF
TRBJ2-3	TRBD2	NA	TRBV9	TGTGCCAGCAGCCCGACTAGCGGGGGCCATGTCGGCACAGATACGCAGTATTTT	CASSPTSGGHVGTDTQYF
TRBJ2-1	NA	NA	TRBV5-6	TGTGCCAGCAGCCCACGGACAGGGACTACCTACAATGAGCAGTTCTTC	CASSPRTGTTYNEQFF
TRBJ2-7	NA	NA	TRBV4-2	TGTGCCAGCAGCCAAGACGTTTCTGGGACTCCGAGCTCCTACGAGCAGTACTTC	CASSQDVSGTPSSYEQYF
TRBJ1-5	NA	once	TRBV6-2/TRBV6-3	TGTGCCAGCAGTACTCCTATTCAGCCCCAGCATTTT	CASSTPIQPQHF
TRBJ1-3	NA	NA	TRBV2	TGTGCCAGCAGTACTGAGGCCCATAGTGGGAGGGACACCATATATTTT	CASSTEAHSGRDTIYF